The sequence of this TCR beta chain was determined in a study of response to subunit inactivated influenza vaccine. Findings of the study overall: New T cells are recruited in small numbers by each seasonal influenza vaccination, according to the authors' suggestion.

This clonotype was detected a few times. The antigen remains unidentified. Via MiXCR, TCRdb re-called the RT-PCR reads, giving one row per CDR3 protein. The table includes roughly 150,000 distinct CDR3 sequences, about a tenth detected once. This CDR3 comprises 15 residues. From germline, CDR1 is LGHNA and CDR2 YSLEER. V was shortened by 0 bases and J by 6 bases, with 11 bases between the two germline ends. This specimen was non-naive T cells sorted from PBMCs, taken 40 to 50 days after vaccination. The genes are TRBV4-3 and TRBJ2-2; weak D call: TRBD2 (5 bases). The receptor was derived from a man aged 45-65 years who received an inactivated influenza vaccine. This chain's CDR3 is CASSQDRLAPGELFF. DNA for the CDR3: TGCGCCAGCAGCCAAGATCGGCTAGCCCCCGGGGAGCTGTTTTTT.